The 13 T cell receptor beta chains presented below share a single source sample, sequenced in a study of T-cell memory formation after mild COVID-19. TCRdb re-called the 5' RACE reads with MiXCR, one entry per CDR3 protein. The sample includes under 110,000 distinct CDR3 sequences, roughly 12% of them seen just once. The sample was PBMCs or a T cell subset sorted from them (not recorded which). The receptor source for this set is an adult woman who had mild COVID-19 (a few samples of this study predate the infection). Cell type and time point are not known.

In its sample, this clonotype was seen many times. The chain employs TRBV18 and TRBJ2-7; D not resolved. The ends were cut back, 2 bases at V and 6 bases at J, with 8 bases in the middle. The CDR3 has 12 amino acids. CDR1 is KGHSH, CDR2 LQKENI, per germline. CDR3 nucleotide sequence: TGTGCCAGCTCACCATCCCGGGCCGAGCAGTACTTC. Residues: CASSPSRAEQYF.

This clonotype was counted at least ten times. The genes are TRBV6-5 and TRBJ2-2; 8 bases agree with TRBD1. The CDR3 extends over 14 amino acids. Germline CDR1 MNHEY, CDR2 SVGAGI. V lost 6 bases to trimming and J lost 4 bases; unmatched junction nucleotides: 4. This chain's CDR3 is CASSGQGFTGELFF. For the CDR3, the DNA is TGTGCCAGCAGCGGACAGGGCTTCACCGGGGAGCTGTTTTTT.

This clonotype was detected only a few times. The rearrangement links TRBV21-1 to TRBJ2-7; the D call in the table, TRBD1, was not verified against the DNA. TRBV21-1 is given as a pseudogene. The CDR3 has 15 amino acids. CDR3 DNA sequence: TGTGCCAGCAGCAACAGGGTCTTAGGGAGCTACGAGCAGTACTTC. This codes for CASSNRVLGSYEQYF.

The chain links TRBV6-1 to TRBJ2-1; tentatively, D is TRBD2 (5 bases). Trimming shortened V by 7 bases and J by 5 bases, and 15 bases separated the two germline ends. Germline V gene sequence: CDR1 MNHNS, CDR2 SASEGT. The CDR3 is 14 residues long. The CDR3 nucleotides are TGTGCCAGCACGGGATGGAGGTCGGACAATGAGCAGTTCTTC. It encodes CASTGWRSDNEQFF.

This chain joins TRBV7-6 and TRBJ1-1; D may be TRBD1 (5 bases). The CDR3 spans 15 residues. The V gene's germline CDR1 is SGHVS and CDR2 FNYEAQ. Trimming left V 4 bases short and J 6 bases short, with 18 bases between. The CDR3 DNA reads as TGTGCCAGCAGCTACTCGACCCAGTGGGACGCTGAAGCTTTCTTT. Protein sequence: CASSYSTQWDAEAFF.

V gene TRBV7-2 combines with J gene TRBJ2-3; no firm D call. This CDR3 spans 13 amino acids. V lost 8 bases and J lost 3, with 12 bases in between. Germline V gene data show CDR1 as SGHTA and CDR2 as FQGNSA. For the CDR3, the DNA is TGTGCCAGCTGTTTAGTTAGAACAGATACGCAGTATTTT. This gives the protein CASCLVRTDTQYF.

This clonotype appeared a few times. V is TRBV7-9 and J is TRBJ2-7, with TRBD1 matching over 8 bases. The CDR3 loop spans 14 amino acids. Germline lookup yields CDR1 SEHNR and CDR2 FQNEAQ (reference sequence). Germline trimming cut 5 bases from V and 0 bases from J; bases unmatched to any gene: 3. The CDR3 coding sequence is TGTGCCAGCAGCGTAACAGGGGGCTCCTACGAGCAGTACTTC. This codes for CASSVTGGSYEQYF.

This clonotype was seen repeatedly, ten times or more. The CDR3 loop is CASSHAGGGESYEQYF. CDR3 nucleotides: TGCGCCAGCAGCCATGCAGGGGGAGGTGAGTCCTACGAGCAGTACTTC. This chain links TRBV4-1 with TRBJ2-7; D perhaps matches TRBD1 (7 bases). Trimming removed 3 bases at V and 1 base at J, with 16 bases between. Germline V gene lookup returns CDR1 MGHRA and CDR2 YSYEKL. There are 16 residues in the CDR3.

This clonotype came up a few times. V and J are TRBV7-6 and TRBJ2-3; TRBD1 might be the D (6 bases). Looked up from germline, CDR1 is SGHVS and CDR2 is FNYEAQ. The V and J ends lost 4 bases and 5 bases respectively, with 10 bases between them. This CDR3 has 13 residues. In nucleotides, the CDR3 is TGTGCCAGCAGCTCGCAGGGGCTAGATACGCAGTATTTT. Encoded protein: CASSSQGLDTQYF.

V and J are TRBV19 and TRBJ2-4, with 8 bases lining up with TRBD1. Germline values: CDR1 LNHDA, CDR2 SQIVND (reference sequence). CDR3 length equals 13 residues. With V trimmed by 5 bases and J by 7 bases, 4 bases remained unmatched. The CDR3, as DNA: TGTGCCAGTAGTCTGGACAGGGTCAACATTCAGTACTTC. This encodes CASSLDRVNIQYF. The whole variable domain, filled in from reference TRBV19 and TRBJ2-4, reads DGGITQSPKYLFRKEGQNVTLSCEQNLNHDAMYWYRQDPGQGLRLIYYSQIVNDFQKGDIAEGYSVSREKKESFPLTVTSAQKNPTAFYLCASSLDRVNIQYFGAGTRLSVL.

The table lists this clonotype with a few counts. The gene calls are TRBV19 and TRBJ1-4, with D tentatively TRBD1 (5 bases). The germline V gene encodes CDR1 LNHDA and CDR2 SQIVND (reference sequence). The CDR3 totals 14 residues. Trimming shortened V by 5 bases and J by 8 bases, and 15 bases separated the two germline ends. The CDR3 protein is CASSSGTQYEKLFF. For the CDR3, the DNA is TGTGCCAGTAGTTCCGGGACCCAATACGAAAAACTGTTTTTT.

The rearrangement links TRBV4-3 to TRBJ2-5, with 11 bases identical to TRBD1. CDR1 and CDR2 from the germline V gene are LGHNA and YSLEER. The trim removed 3 bases at V and 4 bases at J, leaving 7 bases unmatched. The length of the CDR3 is 16 residues. CDR3 protein: CASSQQSGTGGETQYF. Written as DNA, the CDR3 is TGCGCCAGCAGCCAGCAGTCCGGGACAGGGGGAGAGACCCAGTACTTC.

This clonotype was counted between two and nine times. This chain connects TRBV7-6 to TRBJ2-1; D is perhaps TRBD1 (6 bases). The CDR3 covers 15 residues. Trimming pared 4 bases from V and 9 bases from J, leaving 19 bases between. Looked up from germline, CDR1 is SGHVS and CDR2 is FNYEAQ. CDR3 in DNA: TGTGCCAGCAGCTCGTATCTACAGGGCGATAGTGAGCAGTTCTTC. Residues: CASSSYLQGDSEQFF.